This entry concerns a single T cell receptor (beta chain). Its antigen is not identified. Compared with germline, one end of the junction differs, possibly owing to a read error. Scientists made TCR beta libraries using quantitative 5'-RACE with molecular barcodes. TCRdb reanalysed the 5' RACE reads using MiXCR and keeps one entry per CDR3 protein. The sample carries some 450,000 distinct CDR3 sequences, 17% recorded once. The data were taken from a study of CD8 T cells in ankylosing spondylitis. The study's findings and limits: It was reported that disease-linked clones were significantly enriched in matched ankylosing spondylitis synovial fluid. Disease-linked clones were CD8+ and relatively rare in peripheral blood. Previously reported in reactive arthritis synovial fluid and blood were some of the motif variants. A TCR beta motif of fewer than ten highly homologous variants seemed to mark ankylosing spondylitis blood.

CDR3 length equals 14 residues. Germline lookup yields CDR1 SSHAT and CDR2 FNYEAQ (reference sequence). The receptor comes from a male donor with ankylosing spondylitis. The sequencing sample was made of blood, either unsorted or a sorted T cell fraction (not recorded which). The V gene is TRBV7-7, the J gene TRBJ2-2; D may be TRBD2 (5 bases). DNA for the CDR3: TGTGCTAGCAGCTTAGGTTCGGGGACCGGGGAGCTGTTTTTT. Translation gives CASSLGSGTGELFF.